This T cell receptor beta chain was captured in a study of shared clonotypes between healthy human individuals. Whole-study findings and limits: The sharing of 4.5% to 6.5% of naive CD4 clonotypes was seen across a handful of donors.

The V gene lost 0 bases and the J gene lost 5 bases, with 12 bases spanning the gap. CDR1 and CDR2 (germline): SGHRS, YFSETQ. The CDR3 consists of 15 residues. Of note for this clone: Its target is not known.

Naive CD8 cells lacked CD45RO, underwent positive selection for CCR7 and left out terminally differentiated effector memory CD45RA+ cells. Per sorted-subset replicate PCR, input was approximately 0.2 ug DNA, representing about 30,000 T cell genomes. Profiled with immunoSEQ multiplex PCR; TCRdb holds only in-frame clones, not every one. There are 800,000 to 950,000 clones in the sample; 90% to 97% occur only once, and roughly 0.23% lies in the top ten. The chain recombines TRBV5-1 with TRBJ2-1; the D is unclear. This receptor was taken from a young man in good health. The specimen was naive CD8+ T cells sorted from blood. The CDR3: CASSLDTWVHNEQFF. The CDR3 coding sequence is TGCGCCAGCAGCTTGGACACGTGGGTCCACAATGAGCAGTTCTTC.